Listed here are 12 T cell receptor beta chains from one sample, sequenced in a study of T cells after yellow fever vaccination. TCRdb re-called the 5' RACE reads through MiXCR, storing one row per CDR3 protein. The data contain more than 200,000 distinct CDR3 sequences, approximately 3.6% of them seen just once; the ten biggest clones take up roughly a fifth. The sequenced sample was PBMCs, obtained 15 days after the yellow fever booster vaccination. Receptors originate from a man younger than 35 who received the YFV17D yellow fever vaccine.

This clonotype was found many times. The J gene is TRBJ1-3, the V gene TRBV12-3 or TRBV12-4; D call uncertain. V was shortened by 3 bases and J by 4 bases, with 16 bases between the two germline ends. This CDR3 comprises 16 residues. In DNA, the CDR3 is TGTGCCAGCAGTTTTGGGGATCCGGAGGGCGGAAACACCATATATTTT. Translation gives CASSFGDPEGGNTIYF.

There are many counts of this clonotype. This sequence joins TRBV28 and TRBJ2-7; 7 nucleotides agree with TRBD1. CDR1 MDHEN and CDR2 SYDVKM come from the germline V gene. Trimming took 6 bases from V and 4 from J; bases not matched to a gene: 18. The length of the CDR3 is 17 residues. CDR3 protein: CASRPTDRLSIPYEQYF. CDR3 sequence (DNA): TGTGCCAGCAGACCTACGGACAGGTTAAGTATCCCGTACGAGCAGTACTTC.

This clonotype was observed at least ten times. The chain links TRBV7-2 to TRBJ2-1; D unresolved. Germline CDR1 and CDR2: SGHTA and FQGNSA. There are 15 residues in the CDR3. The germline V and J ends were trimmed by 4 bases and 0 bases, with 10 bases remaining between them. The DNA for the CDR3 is TGTGCCAGCAGCTCGCTTCCGAGCTCCTACAATGAGCAGTTCTTC. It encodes CASSSLPSSYNEQFF.

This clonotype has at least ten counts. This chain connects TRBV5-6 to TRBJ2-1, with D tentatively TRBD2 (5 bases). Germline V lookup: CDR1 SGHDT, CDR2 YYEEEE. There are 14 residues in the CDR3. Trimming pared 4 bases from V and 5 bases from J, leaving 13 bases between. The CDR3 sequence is CASSQTAVNNEQFF. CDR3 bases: TGTGCCAGCAGCCAAACAGCGGTTAACAATGAGCAGTTCTTC.

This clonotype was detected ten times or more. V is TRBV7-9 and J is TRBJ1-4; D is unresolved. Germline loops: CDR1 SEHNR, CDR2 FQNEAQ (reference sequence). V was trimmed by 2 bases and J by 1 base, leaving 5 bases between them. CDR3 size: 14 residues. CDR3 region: CASSLFGTNEKLFF. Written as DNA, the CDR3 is TGTGCCAGCAGCTTATTTGGAACTAATGAAAAACTGTTTTTT.

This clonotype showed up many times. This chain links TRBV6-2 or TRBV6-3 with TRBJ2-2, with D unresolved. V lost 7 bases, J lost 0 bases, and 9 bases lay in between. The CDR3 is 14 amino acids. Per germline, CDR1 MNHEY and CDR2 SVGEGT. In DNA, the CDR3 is TGTGCCAGCACCCTGACGGCGAACACCGGGGAGCTGTTTTTT. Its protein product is CASTLTANTGELFF.

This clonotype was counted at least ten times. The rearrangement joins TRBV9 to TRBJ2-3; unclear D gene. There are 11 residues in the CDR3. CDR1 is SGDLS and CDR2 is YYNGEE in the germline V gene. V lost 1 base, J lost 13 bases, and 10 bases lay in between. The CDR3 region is CASSVRSLEYF. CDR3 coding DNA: TGTGCCAGCAGCGTAAGGTCGTTGGAGTATTTT. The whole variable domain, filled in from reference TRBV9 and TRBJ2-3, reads DSGVTQTPKHLITATGQRVTLRCSPRSGDLSVYWYQQSLDQGLQFLIQYYNGEERAKGNILERFSAQQFPDLHSELNLSSLELGDSALYFCASSVRSLEYFGPGTRLTVL.

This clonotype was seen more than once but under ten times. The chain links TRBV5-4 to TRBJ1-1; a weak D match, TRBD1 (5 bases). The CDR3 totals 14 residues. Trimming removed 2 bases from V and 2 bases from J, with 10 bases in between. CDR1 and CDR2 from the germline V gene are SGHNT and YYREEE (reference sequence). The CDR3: CASSFTRVNTEAFF. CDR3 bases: TGTGCCAGCAGCTTTACCAGGGTTAACACTGAAGCTTTCTTT.

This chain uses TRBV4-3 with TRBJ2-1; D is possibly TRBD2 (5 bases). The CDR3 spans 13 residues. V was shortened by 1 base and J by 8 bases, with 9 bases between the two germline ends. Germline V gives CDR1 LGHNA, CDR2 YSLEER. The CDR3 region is CASSQALVDEQFF. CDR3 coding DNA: TGCGCCAGCAGCCAAGCACTAGTCGATGAGCAGTTCTTC.

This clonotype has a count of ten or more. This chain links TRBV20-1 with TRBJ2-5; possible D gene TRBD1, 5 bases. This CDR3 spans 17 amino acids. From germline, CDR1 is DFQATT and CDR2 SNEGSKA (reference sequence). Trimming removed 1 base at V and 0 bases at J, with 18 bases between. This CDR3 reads CSARVATGRLYQETQYF. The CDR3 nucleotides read TGCAGTGCTAGAGTCGCAACAGGACGGTTGTACCAAGAGACCCAGTACTTC.

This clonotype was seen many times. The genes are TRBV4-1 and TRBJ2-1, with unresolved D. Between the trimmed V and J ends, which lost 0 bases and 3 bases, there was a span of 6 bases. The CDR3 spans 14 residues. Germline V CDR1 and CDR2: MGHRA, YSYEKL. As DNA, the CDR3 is TGCGCCAGCAGCCAAGAACCGAACTACAATGAGCAGTTCTTC. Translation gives CASSQEPNYNEQFF.

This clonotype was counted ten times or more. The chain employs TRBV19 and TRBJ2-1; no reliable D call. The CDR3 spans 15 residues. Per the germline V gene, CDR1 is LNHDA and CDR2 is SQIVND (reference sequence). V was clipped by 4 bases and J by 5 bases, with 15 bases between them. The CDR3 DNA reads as TGTGCCAGTAGTACTGGACCGGGTTACGACAATGAGCAGTTCTTC. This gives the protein CASSTGPGYDNEQFF. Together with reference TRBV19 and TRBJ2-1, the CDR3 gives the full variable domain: DGGITQSPKYLFRKEGQNVTLSCEQNLNHDAMYWYRQDPGQGLRLIYYSQIVNDFQKGDIAEGYSVSREKKESFPLTVTSAQKNPTAFYLCASSTGPGYDNEQFFGPGTRLTVL.